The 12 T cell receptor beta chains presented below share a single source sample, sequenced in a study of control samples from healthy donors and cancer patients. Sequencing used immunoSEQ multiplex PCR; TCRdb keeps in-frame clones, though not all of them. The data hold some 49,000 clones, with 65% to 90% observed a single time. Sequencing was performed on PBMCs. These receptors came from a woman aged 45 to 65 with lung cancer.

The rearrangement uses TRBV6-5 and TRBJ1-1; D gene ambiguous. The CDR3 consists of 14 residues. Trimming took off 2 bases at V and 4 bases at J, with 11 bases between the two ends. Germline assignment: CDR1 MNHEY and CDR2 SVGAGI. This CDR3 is CASSYELGTTEAFF. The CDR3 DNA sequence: TGTGCCAGCAGTTACGAGCTGGGAACCACTGAAGCTTTCTTT.

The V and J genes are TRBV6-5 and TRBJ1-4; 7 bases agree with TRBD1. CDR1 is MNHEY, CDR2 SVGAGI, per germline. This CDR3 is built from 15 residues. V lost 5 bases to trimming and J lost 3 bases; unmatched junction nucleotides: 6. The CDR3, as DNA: TGTGCCAGCAGTAGCACAGGGGCCTCTAATGAAAAACTGTTTTTT. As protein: CASSSTGASNEKLFF.

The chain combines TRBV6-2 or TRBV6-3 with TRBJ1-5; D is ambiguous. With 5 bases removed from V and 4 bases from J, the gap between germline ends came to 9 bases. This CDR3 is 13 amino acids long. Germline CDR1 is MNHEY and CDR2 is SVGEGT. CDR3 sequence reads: CASSMDGNQPQHF. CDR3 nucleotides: TGTGCCAGCAGTATGGACGGGAATCAGCCCCAGCATTTT.

The CDR3 loop reads CASSQAPGLAVNTGELFF. The CDR3, as DNA: TGCGCCAGCAGCCAAGCTCCGGGACTAGCGGTGAACACCGGGGAGCTGTTTTTT. J is TRBJ2-2 and V is TRBV4-1; 11 bases align to TRBD2. Germline CDR1 reads MGHRA; CDR2 reads YSYEKL. With 1 base clipped from V and 1 base from J, the junction kept 5 bases outside the gene matches. This CDR3 is built from 18 residues.

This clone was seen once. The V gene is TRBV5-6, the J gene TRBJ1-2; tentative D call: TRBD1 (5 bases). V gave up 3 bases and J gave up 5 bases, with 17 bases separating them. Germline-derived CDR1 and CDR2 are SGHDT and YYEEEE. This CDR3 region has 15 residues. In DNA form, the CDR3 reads TGTGCCAGCAGCTCCCCCAGGGATTTTGGGTATGGCTACACCTTC. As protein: CASSSPRDFGYGYTF.

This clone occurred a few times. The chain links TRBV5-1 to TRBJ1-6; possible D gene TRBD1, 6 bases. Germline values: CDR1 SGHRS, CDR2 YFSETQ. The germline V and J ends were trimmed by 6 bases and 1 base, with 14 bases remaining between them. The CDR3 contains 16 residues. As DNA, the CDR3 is TGCGCCAGCACACTCGTACAGGGATCCTATAATTCACCCCTCCACTTT. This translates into CASTLVQGSYNSPLHF.

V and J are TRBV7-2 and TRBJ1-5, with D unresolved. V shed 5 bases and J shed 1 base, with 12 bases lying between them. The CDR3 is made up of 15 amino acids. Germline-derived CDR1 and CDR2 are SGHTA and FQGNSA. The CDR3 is CASSADPGSNQPQHF. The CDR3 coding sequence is TGTGCCAGCAGCGCGGACCCAGGAAGCAATCAGCCCCAGCATTTT. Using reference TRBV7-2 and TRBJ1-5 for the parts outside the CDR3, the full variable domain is GAGVSQSPSNKVTEKGKDVELRCDPISGHTALYWYRQSLGQGLEFLIYFQGNSAPDKSGLPSDRFSAERTGGSVSTLTIQRTQQEDSAVYLCASSADPGSNQPQHFGDGTRLSIL.

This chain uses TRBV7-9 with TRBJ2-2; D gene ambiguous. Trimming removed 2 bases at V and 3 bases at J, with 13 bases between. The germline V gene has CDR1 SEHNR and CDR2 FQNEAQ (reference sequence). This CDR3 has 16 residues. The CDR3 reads CASSLIRPADTGELFF. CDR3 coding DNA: TGTGCCAGCAGCTTAATAAGGCCTGCTGACACCGGGGAGCTGTTTTTT.

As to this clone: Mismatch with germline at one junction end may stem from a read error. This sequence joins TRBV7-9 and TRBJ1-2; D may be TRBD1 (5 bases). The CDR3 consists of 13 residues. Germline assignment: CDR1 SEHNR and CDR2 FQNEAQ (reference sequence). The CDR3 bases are TGTGCCAGCAGCTTAGCGGAAGGGACCCGGATCGCCTTC. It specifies CASSLAEGTRIAF.

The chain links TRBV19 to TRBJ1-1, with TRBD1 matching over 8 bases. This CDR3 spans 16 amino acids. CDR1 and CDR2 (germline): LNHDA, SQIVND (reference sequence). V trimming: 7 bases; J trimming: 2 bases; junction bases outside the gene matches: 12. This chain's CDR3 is CASTLRDRISNTEAFF. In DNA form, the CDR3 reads TGTGCCAGTACCCTCCGGGACAGGATCTCAAACACTGAAGCTTTCTTT.

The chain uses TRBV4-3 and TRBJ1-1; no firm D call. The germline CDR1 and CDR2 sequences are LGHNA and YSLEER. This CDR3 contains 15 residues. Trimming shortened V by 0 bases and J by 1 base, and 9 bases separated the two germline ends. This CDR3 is CASSQDGVRNTEAFF. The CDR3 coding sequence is TGCGCCAGCAGCCAAGATGGGGTTCGGAACACTGAAGCTTTCTTT.

CDR3 amino acids: CASRDEGAAFF. The CDR3 bases are TGTGCCAGCAGGGACGAGGGGGCGGCTTTCTTT. The chain is built from TRBV9 and TRBJ1-1; TRBD1 agrees at 7 bases. V lost 5 bases and J lost 11; bases outside the gene matches: 6. Germline V gene sequence: CDR1 SGDLS, CDR2 YYNGEE. There are 11 residues in the CDR3. The complete variable domain, with remaining parts taken from reference TRBV9 and TRBJ1-1, reads DSGVTQTPKHLITATGQRVTLRCSPRSGDLSVYWYQQSLDQGLQFLIQYYNGEERAKGNILERFSAQQFPDLHSELNLSSLELGDSALYFCASRDEGAAFFGQGTRLTVV.